The rows below give T cell receptor beta chains drawn from one sample of a study of blood T cell repertoires in COVID-19. Here immunoSEQ multiplex PCR was the method, and the copy in TCRdb shows in-frame clones only, minus some. This sample carries 330,000 or so clones, approximately 88% of them seen once, and the ten largest clones take about 5%. The sequencing input was PBMCs or T cells enriched from blood (not recorded which). The receptors stem from a man aged 25 to 40 who had recovered from COVID-19. The CDR3 runs from the conserved cysteine through the conserved F or W. A D gene is named only where the DNA matches it firmly. Where a row states a size, it is once, few, many or the class of an expanded clone; other rows omit it.

V,D,J,size,CDR3,DNA
TRBV7-2,TRBD2,TRBJ2-7,.,CASSSSGLAVYEQYF,TGTGCCAGCAGCTCCTCGGGACTAGCGGTTTACGAGCAGTACTTC
TRBV11-3,.,TRBJ2-7,.,CASSQITGYEQYF,TGTGCCAGCAGCCAAATTACAGGCTACGAGCAGTACTTC
TRBV18,.,TRBJ1-3,.,CASSPEPGMDTIYF,TGTGCCAGCTCACCAGAGCCAGGAATGGACACCATATATTTT
TRBV28,.,TRBJ1-2,.,CASTERNYGYTF,TGTGCCAGCACCGAGAGGAACTATGGCTACACCTTC
TRBV9,TRBD2,TRBJ2-2,once,CASSASGGADTGELFF,TGTGCCAGCAGCGCTAGCGGGGGGGCCGACACCGGGGAGCTGTTTTTT
TRBV12-3/TRBV12-4,TRBD1,TRBJ1-4,.,CASSRDRGVKLFF,TGTGCCAGCAGCCGAGACAGGGGCGTAAAACTGTTTTTT
TRBV15,.,TRBJ2-7,.,CATSRDISYEQYF,TGTGCCACCAGCAGGGACATTTCCTACGAGCAGTACTTC
TRBV7-2,.,TRBJ2-7,.,CASSPRSGGELNYEQYF,TGTGCCAGCAGCCCTCGATCTGGCGGGGAGTTAAACTACGAGCAGTACTTC
TRBV7-2,TRBD2,TRBJ2-2,.,CASRPGLAGTGELFF,TGTGCCAGCAGGCCGGGGCTAGCGGGGACCGGGGAGCTGTTTTTT
TRBV28,.,TRBJ1-3,.,CASSLPAGVNTIYF,TGTGCCAGCAGTCTCCCGGCAGGGGTTAACACCATATATTTT
TRBV10-1,TRBD1,TRBJ1-5,.,CASTKTGADNQPQHF,TGCGCCAGCACGAAGACAGGGGCCGACAATCAGCCCCAGCATTTT
TRBV11-2,TRBD2,TRBJ2-3,.,CASRKPGLGADTQYF,TGTGCCAGCAGGAAACCGGGACTAGGCGCAGATACGCAGTATTTT
TRBV6-5,TRBD1,TRBJ1-6,.,CASSSTGAYSPLHF,TGTGCCAGCAGTTCTACAGGGGCCTATTCACCCCTCCACTTT
TRBV7-9,TRBD1,TRBJ1-4,.,CASSLTTGYNEKLFF,TGTGCCAGCAGCTTAACGACAGGGTATAATGAAAAACTGTTTTTT
TRBV12-3/TRBV12-4,.,TRBJ1-1,.,CASSLGEGTEAFF,TGTGCCAGCAGTTTAGGGGAGGGCACTGAAGCTTTCTTT
TRBV9,.,TRBJ1-4,few,CASSATGSGEKLFF,TGTGCCAGCAGCGCGACAGGTTCGGGAGAAAAACTGTTTTTT
TRBV5-1,.,TRBJ2-2,.,CASSLARSGAGELFF,TGCGCCAGCAGCTTGGCGCGGTCCGGGGCCGGGGAGCTGTTTTTT
TRBV7-8,.,TRBJ1-1,.,CASRPPGLRFTEAFF,TGTGCCAGCAGGCCTCCGGGTCTACGATTTACTGAAGCTTTCTTT
TRBV6-1,TRBD2,TRBJ2-7,few,CASSGLISGTSGSYEQYF,TGTGCCAGCAGTGGACTGATTTCCGGGACTAGCGGATCCTACGAGCAGTACTTC
TRBV10-3,TRBD2,TRBJ2-2,.,CAISERGLAGGHPGELFF,TGTGCCATCAGTGAGAGGGGACTAGCGGGGGGGCACCCCGGGGAGCTGTTTTTT
TRBV5-1,.,TRBJ2-2,.,CASSGAAANTGELFF,TGCGCCAGCAGTGGGGCAGCCGCGAACACCGGGGAGCTGTTTTTT
TRBV6-1,TRBD1,TRBJ1-1,once,CASSDRGRSTEAFF,TGTGCCAGCAGTGACAGGGGGCGTAGCACTGAAGCTTTCTTT
TRBV18,.,TRBJ2-5,.,CASSPGQQETQYF,TGTGCCAGCTCACCAGGACAGCAAGAGACCCAGTACTTC
TRBV7-8,.,TRBJ1-1,.,CASSRSSRGVGTEAFF,TGTGCCAGCAGCCGCTCCTCCAGGGGTGTGGGCACTGAAGCTTTCTTT
TRBV27,TRBD1,TRBJ1-4,.,CASSFIGQGSNEKLFF,TGTGCCAGCAGTTTTATAGGACAGGGATCTAATGAAAAACTGTTTTTT
TRBV6-5,.,TRBJ2-7,.,CASSLYGQSSYEQYF,TGTGCCAGCAGTTTATATGGACAGAGCTCCTACGAGCAGTACTTC
TRBV10-1,TRBD1,TRBJ2-2,.,CASSSTGGHTGELFF,TGCGCCAGCAGCTCCACAGGGGGCCATACCGGGGAGCTGTTTTTT
TRBV7-3,TRBD2,TRBJ2-3,.,CASSQGLAGSTDTQYF,TGTGCCAGCAGCCAAGGACTAGCGGGAAGCACAGATACGCAGTATTTT
TRBV9,.,TRBJ1-4,.,CASSVGAGATNEKLFF,TGTGCCAGCAGCGTAGGAGCGGGTGCAACTAATGAAAAACTGTTTTTT
TRBV5-6,.,TRBJ2-6,.,CASSSLRGGANVLTF,TGTGCCAGCAGCTCCCTCCGAGGGGGGGCCAACGTCCTGACTTTC
TRBV5-1,.,TRBJ2-1,.,CASSLLGKYNEQFF,TGCGCCAGCAGCTTGTTGGGCAAGTACAATGAGCAGTTCTTC
TRBV28,TRBD2,TRBJ2-1,.,CASSSWTSGDPHNEQFF,TGTGCCAGCAGTTCCTGGACTAGCGGGGACCCCCACAATGAGCAGTTCTTC
TRBV11-2,.,TRBJ1-2,.,CASSLRGGYTF,TGTGCCAGCAGCCTCCGAGGGGGCTACACCTTC
TRBV28,TRBD1,TRBJ2-7,.,CASSWTGSYEQYF,TGTGCCAGCAGTTGGACAGGCTCCTACGAGCAGTACTTC
TRBV19,TRBD1,TRBJ1-5,.,CASSMGTGGQLSQHF,TGTGCCAGTAGTATGGGGACAGGGGGCCAGTTGTCCCAGCATTTT
TRBV11-2,.,TRBJ1-2,.,CASSLVGRGGYTF,TGTGCCAGCAGCTTAGTAGGGAGGGGCGGCTACACCTTC
TRBV7-9,.,TRBJ2-5,.,CASSYRTVQETQYF,TGTGCCAGCAGCTACCGGACAGTCCAAGAGACCCAGTACTTC
TRBV15,.,TRBJ2-4,.,CATSREWGEGAKNIQYF,TGTGCCACCAGCAGAGAATGGGGTGAGGGAGCCAAAAACATTCAGTACTTC
TRBV5-1,.,TRBJ1-4,few,CASSRGNDPAVKLFF,TGCGCCAGCAGCCGAGGTAACGATCCAGCCGTAAAACTGTTTTTT
TRBV7-9,.,TRBJ1-1,.,CASSPGLGGKDTEAFF,TGTGCCAGCAGCCCTGGGCTGGGGGGAAAGGACACTGAAGCTTTCTTT
TRBV18,.,TRBJ1-5,.,CASSPASQQPQHF,TGTGCCAGCTCACCGGCCAGTCAACAGCCCCAGCATTTT
TRBV6-5,TRBD1,TRBJ1-2,.,CAIGKQGVRGYTF,TGTGCCATCGGGAAACAGGGGGTTAGGGGCTACACCTTC
TRBV18,.,TRBJ1-3,.,CASSPSPLTATGNTIYF,TGTGCCAGCTCACCAAGTCCCTTGACAGCAACTGGAAACACCATATATTTT
TRBV24-1,.,TRBJ2-7,.,CATSFGYEQYF,TGTGCCACCTCCTTCGGGTACGAGCAGTACTTC
TRBV18,.,TRBJ1-1,.,CASSPTGWDTEAFF,TGTGCCAGCTCACCAACAGGGTGGGACACTGAAGCTTTCTTT
TRBV10-3,.,TRBJ2-5,.,CAISEVLQETQYF,TGTGCCATCAGTGAAGTACTTCAAGAGACCCAGTACTTC
TRBV5-3,TRBD1,TRBJ2-7,.,CARSLSGTDLRPTEQYF,TGTGCCAGAAGCTTGAGTGGGACAGACCTACGTCCTACTGAGCAGTACTTC
TRBV6-5,.,TRBJ1-1,.,CASSYSIGEVNTEAFF,TGTGCCAGCAGTTACTCGATCGGGGAGGTGAACACTGAAGCTTTCTTT